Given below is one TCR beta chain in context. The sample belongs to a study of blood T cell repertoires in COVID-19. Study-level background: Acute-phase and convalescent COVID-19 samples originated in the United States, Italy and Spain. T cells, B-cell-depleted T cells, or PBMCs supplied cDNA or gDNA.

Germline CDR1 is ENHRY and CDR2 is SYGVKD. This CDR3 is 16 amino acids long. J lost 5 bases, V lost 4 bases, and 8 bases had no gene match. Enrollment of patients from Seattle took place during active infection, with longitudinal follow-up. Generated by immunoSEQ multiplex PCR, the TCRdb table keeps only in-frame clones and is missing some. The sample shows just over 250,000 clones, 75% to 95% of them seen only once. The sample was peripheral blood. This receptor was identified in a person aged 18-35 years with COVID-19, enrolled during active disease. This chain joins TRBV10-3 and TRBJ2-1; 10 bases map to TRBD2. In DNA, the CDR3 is TGTGCCATCAGTGGCCTAGCGGGAGTCTCGGACAATGAGCAGTTCTTC. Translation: CAISGLAGVSDNEQFF.